The entry below gives a single T cell receptor (beta chain) sequence along with its context. No antigen is known for it. The sample belongs to a study of shared clonotypes between healthy human individuals. Across the whole study: There were three CD4 naive, three CD4 memory, two CD8 naive and one CD8 memory plates per donor. General observations from the study: Among the subsets, naive ones generally showed larger estimated richness than memory ones.

Clones were read by immunoSEQ multiplex PCR, and TCRdb kept only the in-frame ones, dropping some. The repertoire holds under 1,100,000 clones, with about four fifths as singletons. The CDR3 consists of 13 residues. The V gene's germline CDR1 is MDHEN and CDR2 SYDVKM. Trimming shortened V by 6 bases and J by 1 base, and 9 bases separated the two germline ends. Donors, healthy HIV-negative adults, lacked recent acute infections or vaccinations. Partitioning of CD4+ cells yielded a CD45RA+ naive subset and a CD45RA-negative memory subset. This clonotype was obtained from a man younger than 35 in good health. Some clones in this sample may be carry-over from other donors' samples. The V gene is TRBV28, the J gene TRBJ1-1, with D hard to call. Sequenced input: memory CD4+ T cells from PBMCs. Subset meaning: CD45RA-negative fraction. The CDR3 protein is CASSPFSNTEAFF. In DNA, the CDR3 is TGTGCCAGCAGCCCCTTTTCGAACACTGAAGCTTTCTTT.